Below, 17 T cell receptor beta chains from the same sample are listed, as sequenced in a study of shared clonotypes between healthy human individuals. TCRdb's copy holds only in-frame clones and misses some; the assay was immunoSEQ multiplex PCR. The sample has some 2,100,000 clones; almost 96% are singletons. Input material: naive CD4+ T cells sorted from blood. The subset was: CD45RA+ positively selected. These receptors originate from a man between 18 and 35 years old in good health.

In its sample, this clone was seen once. DNA for the CDR3: TGTGCCAGCACCTTGGGGCAGCCTGAAGCTTTCTTT. Its translation: CASTLGQPEAFF. V and J are TRBV6-6 and TRBJ1-1; possible D gene TRBD1, 5 bases. Trimming took 7 bases from V and 6 from J, leaving 12 bases between them. Germline assignment: CDR1 MNHNY and CDR2 SVGAGI (reference sequence). The CDR3 totals 12 residues.

The chain combines TRBV2 with TRBJ2-7, with a possible D match to TRBD2 (5 bases). Germline V CDR1 and CDR2: SNHLY, FYNNEI. The CDR3 contains 14 residues. V dropped 4 bases and J dropped 2 bases, with 12 bases sitting between them. The CDR3 nucleotides read TGTGCCAGCAGTGGGTTTGCGGGCGCCTACGAGCAGTACTTC. Its translation: CASSGFAGAYEQYF.

The chain links TRBV19 to TRBJ2-7; D is possibly TRBD1 or TRBD2 (5 bases each). Germline V gene sequence: CDR1 LNHDA, CDR2 SQIVND (reference sequence). The CDR3 extends over 14 amino acids. Trimming took 1 base from V and 3 from J, leaving 10 bases between them. CDR3 bases: TGTGCCAGTAGTATAGGGGGGAGAGTCTACGAGCAGTACTTC. Protein: CASSIGGRVYEQYF. The variable domain in full, completed from reference TRBV19 and TRBJ2-7, reads DGGITQSPKYLFRKEGQNVTLSCEQNLNHDAMYWYRQDPGQGLRLIYYSQIVNDFQKGDIAEGYSVSREKKESFPLTVTSAQKNPTAFYLCASSIGGRVYEQYFGPGTRLTVT.

Written as DNA, the CDR3 is TGTGCCAGCAGCCCAAGACAGGGGGGTGTGGAGACCCAGTACTTC. Translated, it gives CASSPRQGGVETQYF. The chain links TRBV7-3 to TRBJ2-5, with TRBD1 matching 9 bases. This CDR3 has 15 amino acids. In germline, CDR1 is SGHTA, CDR2 FQGTGA. V lost 5 bases, J lost 5 bases, and 9 bases stayed unmatched.

V usage is TRBV6-1 and J usage is TRBJ2-7; D is undetermined. Germline V gives CDR1 MNHNS, CDR2 SASEGT. The ends were cut back, 0 bases at V and 4 bases at J, with 10 bases in the middle. CDR3 length: 14 residues. The CDR3 is CASSEAGYVYEQYF. DNA of the CDR3: TGTGCCAGCAGTGAAGCCGGCTACGTTTACGAGCAGTACTTC.

This clone was observed a few times. The chain couples TRBV25-1 to TRBJ1-6; 8 bases align to TRBD1. Per the germline V gene, CDR1 is MGHDK and CDR2 is SYGVNS. This CDR3 region has 12 residues. V shed 7 bases, J shed 15 bases, and the junction held 8 bases outside the gene matches. The CDR3 region has the DNA TGTGCCAGCAATCTCCGACAGGGGATCCTCCACTTT. Amino acid sequence: CASNLRQGILHF.

The chain links TRBV7-2 to TRBJ2-1; 10 positions agree with TRBD2. The V gene's germline CDR1 is SGHTA and CDR2 FQGNSA. V trimming: 0 bases; J trimming: 8 bases; junction bases outside the gene matches: 13. The CDR3 spans 18 residues. CDR3 protein: CASSLANSGLAGVDEQFF. For the CDR3, the DNA is TGTGCCAGCAGCTTAGCTAACAGTGGGCTAGCGGGAGTCGATGAGCAGTTCTTC. Together with reference TRBV7-2 and TRBJ2-1, the CDR3 gives the full variable domain: GAGVSQSPSNKVTEKGKDVELRCDPISGHTALYWYRQSLGQGLEFLIYFQGNSAPDKSGLPSDRFSAERTGGSVSTLTIQRTQQEDSAVYLCASSLANSGLAGVDEQFFGPGTRLTVL.

This sequence joins TRBV5-6 and TRBJ2-2, with 10 bases aligning to TRBD1. Germline V lookup: CDR1 SGHDT, CDR2 YYEEEE. This CDR3 is 15 amino acids long. The V gene end was trimmed by 4 bases and the J gene end by 4 bases; junction bases not matched to a gene: 4. CDR3 in amino acids: CASSATGGTTGELFF. The DNA for the CDR3 is TGTGCCAGCAGCGCGACAGGGGGCACCACCGGGGAGCTGTTTTTT.

V usage is TRBV28 and J usage is TRBJ1-2; D gene uncertain. V was trimmed by 1 base and J by 0 bases, leaving 6 bases between them. CDR1 and CDR2 from the germline V gene are MDHEN and SYDVKM. The CDR3 covers 14 residues. CDR3 sequence: CASSLSAANYGYTF. The CDR3 bases are TGTGCCAGCAGTTTATCGGCTGCTAACTATGGCTACACCTTC.

The CDR3 reads CASSIPTGGLNQPQHF. CDR3 bases: TGTGCCAGTAGTATCCCGACAGGGGGCCTCAATCAGCCCCAGCATTTT. This chain joins TRBV19 and TRBJ1-5; 10 bases line up with TRBD1. V shed 3 bases, J shed 3 bases, and the junction held 5 bases outside the gene matches. Germline CDR1 is LNHDA and CDR2 is SQIVND (reference sequence). CDR3 length equals 16 residues.

V gene TRBV7-7 combines with J gene TRBJ2-7; D uncertain. Trimming removed 11 bases from V and 2 bases from J, with 16 bases in between. The CDR3 is 13 amino acids. The germline gives CDR1 SSHAT, CDR2 FNYEAQ (reference sequence). The CDR3 here is CAGNAHQTYEQYF. The CDR3 bases are TGTGCCGGTAATGCCCATCAAACCTACGAGCAGTACTTC. Variable domain in full (rest from reference TRBV7-7 and TRBJ2-7): GAGVSQSPRYKVTKRGQDVTLRCDPISSHATLYWYQQALGQGPEFLTYFNYEAQPDKSGLPSDRFSAERPEGSISTLTIQRTEQRDSAMYRCAGNAHQTYEQYFGPGTRLTVT.

The chain uses TRBV25-1 and TRBJ1-4; D uncertain. Trimming stripped 3 bases from V and 8 bases from J, with 22 bases between. Looked up from germline, CDR1 is MGHDK and CDR2 is SYGVNS. The CDR3 has 17 residues. CDR3 sequence (DNA): TGTGCCAGCAGTGACGTCCCAAGCGGGGAATTAAGGGAAAAACTGTTTTTT. It codes for CASSDVPSGELREKLFF.

The rearrangement joins TRBV2 to TRBJ2-5; 8 bases line up with TRBD2. The CDR3 contains 12 residues. CDR1 is SNHLY and CDR2 is FYNNEI in the germline V gene. Unmatched junction bases numbered 8, after V lost 7 bases and J lost 10 bases. The DNA of the CDR3 is TGTGCCAGCAACGGGGGGGCAGGGAACCAGTACTTC. It yields the protein CASNGGAGNQYF.

This sequence joins TRBV4-1 and TRBJ1-5; 8 positions match TRBD1. CDR1 MGHRA and CDR2 YSYEKL come from the germline V gene. The CDR3 runs to 14 residues. Trimming took 2 bases from V and 6 from J; bases not matched to a gene: 3. The CDR3 DNA is TGCGCCAGCAGCCAACAGGGGGCGGGTCAGCCCCAGCATTTT. It translates to CASSQQGAGQPQHF.

As for this clone: Other DNA variants within this sample encode the same CDR3. This chain joins TRBV10-1 and TRBJ2-1; D unclear. The germline gives CDR1 WNHNN, CDR2 SYGVQD (reference sequence). Trimming stripped 0 bases from V and 4 bases from J, with 4 bases between. The CDR3 is made up of 13 amino acids. The CDR3, as DNA: TGCGCCAGCAGTGAGTCGAGGTACAATGAGCAGTTCTTC. Protein sequence: CASSESRYNEQFF.

J is TRBJ2-5 and V is TRBV7-2; unclear D gene. Trimming took off 1 base at V and 2 bases at J, with 11 bases between the two ends. The CDR3 consists of 15 residues. CDR1 SGHTA and CDR2 FQGNSA come from the germline V gene. CDR3 sequence: CASSLGLGRQETQYF. The CDR3, as DNA: TGTGCCAGCAGCTTAGGACTGGGCCGGCAAGAGACCCAGTACTTC. The whole variable domain, filled in from reference TRBV7-2 and TRBJ2-5, reads GAGVSQSPSNKVTEKGKDVELRCDPISGHTALYWYRQSLGQGLEFLIYFQGNSAPDKSGLPSDRFSAERTGGSVSTLTIQRTQQEDSAVYLCASSLGLGRQETQYFGPGTRLLVL.

This clone appeared once. The chain recombines TRBV2 with TRBJ1-4; possibly TRBD1 for D (5 bases). The CDR3 consists of 14 residues. CDR1 and CDR2 (germline): SNHLY, FYNNEI. V was shortened by 0 bases and J by 8 bases, with 10 bases between the two germline ends. CDR3 amino acids: CASSEALPGEKLFF. CDR3 sequence (DNA): TGTGCCAGCAGTGAAGCGCTTCCAGGGGAAAAACTGTTTTTT.